This T cell receptor beta chain is drawn from a study of blood T cell repertoires in COVID-19. Whole-study context: PBMCs, B-cell-depleted T cells, or T cells provided the cDNA or gDNA that made up the material.

Germline V gene sequence: CDR1 LNHNV, CDR2 YYDKDF (reference sequence). The CDR3 spans 14 residues. V was pared by 3 bases and J by 0 bases, with 3 bases between. TCRdb keeps only in-frame clones here, not all; method: immunoSEQ multiplex PCR. The repertoire holds about 130,000 clones, with approximately 74% as singletons. The V gene is TRBV15, the J gene TRBJ2-6; the D is unclear. This clonotype was sampled from a man in his sixties with acute or convalescent COVID-19. Material for sequencing was peripheral blood. The CDR3 sequence is CATSSYSGANVLTF. In nucleotides, the CDR3 is TGTGCCACCAGCAGTTACTCTGGGGCCAACGTCCTGACTTTC.